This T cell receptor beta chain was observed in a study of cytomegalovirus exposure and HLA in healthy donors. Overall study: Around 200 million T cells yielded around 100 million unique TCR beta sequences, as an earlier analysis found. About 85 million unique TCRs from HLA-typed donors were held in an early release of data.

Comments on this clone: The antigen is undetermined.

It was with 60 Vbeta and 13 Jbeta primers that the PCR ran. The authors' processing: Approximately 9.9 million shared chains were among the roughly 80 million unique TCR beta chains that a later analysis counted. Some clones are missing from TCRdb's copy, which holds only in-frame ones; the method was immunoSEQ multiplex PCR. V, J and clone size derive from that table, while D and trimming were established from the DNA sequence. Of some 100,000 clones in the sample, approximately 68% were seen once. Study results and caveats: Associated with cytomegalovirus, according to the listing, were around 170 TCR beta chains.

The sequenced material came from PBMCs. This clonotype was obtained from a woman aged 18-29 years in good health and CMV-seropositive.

The CDR3 spells CASSLGHIYGYTF. As DNA, the CDR3 is TGTGCCAGCAGCCTGGGACACATCTATGGCTACACCTTC. The chain carries TRBV7-9 and TRBJ1-2; maybe TRBD1 (6 bases). The CDR3 runs to 13 residues. Trimming cost V 5 bases and J 4 bases, with 11 bases left between them. CDR1 is SEHNR, CDR2 FQNEAQ, per germline (reference sequence).